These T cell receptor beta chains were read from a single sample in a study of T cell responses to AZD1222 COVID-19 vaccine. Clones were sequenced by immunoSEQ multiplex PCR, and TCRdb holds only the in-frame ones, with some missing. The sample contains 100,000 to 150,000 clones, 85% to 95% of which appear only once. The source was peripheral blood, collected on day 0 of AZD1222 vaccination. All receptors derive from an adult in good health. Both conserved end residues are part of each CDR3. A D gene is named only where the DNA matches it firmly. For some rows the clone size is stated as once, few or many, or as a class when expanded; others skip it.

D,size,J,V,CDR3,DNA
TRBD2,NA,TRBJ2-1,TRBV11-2,CASSSLREGRSQFF,TGTGCCAGCAGCTCTTTGCGGGAGGGCCGGTCCCAGTTCTTC
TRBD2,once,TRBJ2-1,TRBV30,CAWRDEFLAGGYEQFF,TGTGCCTGGAGAGACGAATTCCTAGCGGGAGGCTATGAGCAGTTCTTC
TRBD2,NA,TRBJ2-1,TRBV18,CASSPPGSGRSRSYNEQFF,TGTGCCAGCTCACCACCAGGTAGCGGGAGGTCGAGGTCCTACAATGAGCAGTTCTTC
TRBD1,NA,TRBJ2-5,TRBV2,CASSETYRGQETQYF,TGTGCCAGCAGCGAAACTTACAGGGGACAAGAGACCCAGTACTTC
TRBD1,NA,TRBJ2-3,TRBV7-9,CASSPSGTGKNTQYF,TGTGCCAGCAGCCCCTCGGGGACAGGGAAGAATACGCAGTATTTT
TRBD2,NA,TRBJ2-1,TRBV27,CASRPWTRNFVEQFF,TGTGCCAGCAGGCCGTGGACTAGAAATTTTGTTGAGCAGTTCTTC
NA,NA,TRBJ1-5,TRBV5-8,CASSFTYSHSNQPQHF,TGTGCCAGCAGCTTCACTTACAGTCATAGCAATCAGCCCCAGCATTTT
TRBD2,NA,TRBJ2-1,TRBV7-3,CARVRGRAGNEQFF,TGTGCCAGGGTACGTGGGAGGGCTGGTAATGAGCAGTTCTTC
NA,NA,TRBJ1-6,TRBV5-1,CASSWDSSTGSPLHF,TGCGCCAGCAGCTGGGACTCCAGTACCGGTTCACCCCTCCACTTT
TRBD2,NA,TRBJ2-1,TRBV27,CASTNSGEQFF,TGTGCCAGCACGAATAGCGGGGAGCAGTTCTTC
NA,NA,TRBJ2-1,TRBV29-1,CSVELATGEQFF,TGCAGCGTGGAGCTAGCGACAGGTGAGCAGTTCTTC
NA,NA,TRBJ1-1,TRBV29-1,CSIQTDGANTEAFF,TGCAGCATACAGACAGATGGGGCGAACACTGAAGCTTTCTTT
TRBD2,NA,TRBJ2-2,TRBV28,CASSWWTSGRSGELFF,TGTGCCAGCAGTTGGTGGACTAGCGGGAGATCCGGGGAGCTGTTTTTT
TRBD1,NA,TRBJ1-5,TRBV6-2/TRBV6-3,CASSYSTGGSQPQHF,TGTGCCAGCAGTTACTCGACAGGGGGCAGTCAGCCCCAGCATTTT
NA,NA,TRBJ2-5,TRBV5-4,CASSRGLGETQYF,TGTGCCAGCAGCCGAGGTCTTGGGGAGACCCAGTACTTC
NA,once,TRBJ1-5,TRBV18,CASSPGQGLPQHF,TGTGCCAGCTCACCAGGGCAGGGCCTGCCCCAGCATTTT
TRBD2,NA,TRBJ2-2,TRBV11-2,CASSLGLAGAPNTGELFF,TGTGCCAGCAGCTTGGGGCTAGCGGGAGCCCCGAACACCGGGGAGCTGTTTTTT
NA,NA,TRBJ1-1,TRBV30,CASGRTEAFF,TGTGCCTCCGGACGCACTGAAGCTTTCTTT
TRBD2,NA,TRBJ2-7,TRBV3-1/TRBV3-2,CASSIPQGTSGSDEQYF,TGTGCCAGCAGCATTCCACAGGGAACTAGCGGGAGCGACGAGCAGTACTTC
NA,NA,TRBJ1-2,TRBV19,CATLQGNYGYTF,TGTGCCACCCTACAAGGGAACTATGGCTACACCTTC
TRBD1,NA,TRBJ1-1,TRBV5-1,CASSGGAGEVAFF,TGCGCCAGCTCAGGGGGCGCGGGGGAGGTAGCTTTCTTT
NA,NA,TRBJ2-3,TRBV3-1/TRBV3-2,CASSATRDTQYF,TGTGCCAGCAGCGCGACCAGAGATACGCAGTATTTT
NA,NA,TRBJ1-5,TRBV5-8,CASSLDEYIYQPQHF,TGTGCCAGCAGCTTGGATGAGTACATTTATCAGCCCCAGCATTTT
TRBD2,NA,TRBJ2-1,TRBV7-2,CASSPSGRASYNEQFF,TGTGCCAGCAGCCCTAGCGGGAGGGCCTCCTACAATGAGCAGTTCTTC
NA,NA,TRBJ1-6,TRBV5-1,CASSSGNSPLHF,TGCGCCAGCAGCTCCGGTAATTCACCCCTCCACTTT
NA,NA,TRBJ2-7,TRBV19,CASKSGAAYEQYF,TGTGCCAGTAAATCGGGGGCCGCCTACGAGCAGTACTTC
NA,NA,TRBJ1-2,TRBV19,CASSIGGMDGYTF,TGTGCCAGTAGTATCGGGGGAATGGATGGCTACACCTTC
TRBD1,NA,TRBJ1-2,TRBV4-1,CASSPSTGTVLVYGYTF,TGCGCCAGCAGCCCATCCACCGGGACAGTCTTGGTCTACGGCTACACCTTC
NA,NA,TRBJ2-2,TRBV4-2,CATRTTNTGELFF,TGTGCCACCCGTACGACGAACACCGGGGAGCTGTTTTTT
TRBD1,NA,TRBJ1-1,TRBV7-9,CASSSIRGRTTEAFF,TGTGCCAGCAGTTCCATCAGGGGGCGAACCACTGAAGCTTTCTTT
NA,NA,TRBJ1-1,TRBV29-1,CSVPYKNTEAFF,TGCAGCGTTCCTTACAAGAACACTGAAGCTTTCTTT
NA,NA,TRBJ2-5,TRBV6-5,CATGTNRDQETQYF,TGTGCCACCGGCACGAACAGGGACCAAGAGACCCAGTACTTC
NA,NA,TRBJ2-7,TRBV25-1,CASSVSPFEQYF,TGTGCCAGCAGTGTTTCTCCCTTCGAGCAGTACTTC
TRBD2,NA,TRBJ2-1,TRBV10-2,CASSLSGTYNEQFF,TGCGCCAGCAGCCTTAGCGGGACTTACAATGAGCAGTTCTTC
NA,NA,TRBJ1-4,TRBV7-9,CASSPHTETNEKLFF,TGTGCCAGCAGCCCCCACACCGAAACTAATGAAAAACTGTTTTTT
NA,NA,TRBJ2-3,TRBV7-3,CASSPGRQARDTQYF,TGTGCCAGCAGCCCTGGTAGACAGGCTCGAGATACGCAGTATTTT
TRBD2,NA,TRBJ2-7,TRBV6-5,CASSPTSGSYEQYF,TGTGCCAGCAGTCCGACTAGCGGGAGCTACGAGCAGTACTTC
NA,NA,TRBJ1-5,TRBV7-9,CASSLGGQPQHF,TGTGCCAGCAGCTTAGGAGGACAGCCCCAGCATTTT
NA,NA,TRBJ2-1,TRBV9,CASSPGVGRVVNEQFF,TGTGCCAGCAGCCCAGGGGTTGGCAGGGTGGTCAATGAGCAGTTCTTC
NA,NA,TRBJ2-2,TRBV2,CASSDRDTGELFF,TGTGCCAGCAGTGATCGGGACACCGGGGAGCTGTTTTTT
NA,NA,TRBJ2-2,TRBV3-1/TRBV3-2,CASSRGGYTGELFF,TGTGCCAGCAGCAGAGGGGGTTACACCGGGGAGCTGTTTTTT
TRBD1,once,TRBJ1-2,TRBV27,CASSPIPQGAVGYTF,TGTGCCAGCAGTCCTATCCCCCAGGGGGCCGTTGGCTACACCTTC
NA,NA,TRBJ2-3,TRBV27,CASSLFWGDTQYF,TGTGCCAGCAGTTTATTTTGGGGGGATACGCAGTATTTT
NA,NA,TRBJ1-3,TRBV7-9,CASSLGSGSGNTIYF,TGTGCCAGCAGCTTAGGGTCCGGCTCTGGAAACACCATATATTTT
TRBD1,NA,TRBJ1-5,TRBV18,CASSPSGTGGNQPQHF,TGTGCCAGCTCACCATCCGGGACAGGAGGCAATCAGCCCCAGCATTTT
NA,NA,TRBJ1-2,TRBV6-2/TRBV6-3,CASSYDPGRYGYTF,TGTGCCAGCAGTTACGATCCGGGGCGCTATGGCTACACCTTC
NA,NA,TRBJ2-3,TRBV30,CASTGPTDTQYF,TGTGCCTCGACCGGACCCACAGATACGCAGTATTTT
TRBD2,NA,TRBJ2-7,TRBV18,CASSPGPELAGAWSNEQYF,TGTGCCAGCTCACCAGGCCCCGAGCTAGCGGGAGCCTGGTCCAACGAGCAGTACTTC
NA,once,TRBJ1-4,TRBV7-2,CASSLATGRANEKLFF,TGTGCCAGCAGCTTAGCGACCGGACGGGCTAATGAAAAACTGTTTTTT
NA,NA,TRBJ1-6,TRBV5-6,CASSSTRGLSYNSPLHF,TGTGCCAGCAGCTCGACCAGGGGCCTCTCCTATAATTCACCCCTCCACTTT
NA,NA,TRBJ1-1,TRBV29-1,CSVVRGVMNTEAFF,TGCAGCGTTGTAAGGGGGGTAATGAACACTGAAGCTTTCTTT
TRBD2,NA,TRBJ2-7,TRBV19,CASSSGLAGVSEQYF,TGTGCCAGTAGTAGTGGACTAGCGGGAGTAAGCGAGCAGTACTTC
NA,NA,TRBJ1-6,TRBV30,CAWKQVNNSPLHF,TGTGCCTGGAAACAGGTGAATAATTCACCCCTCCACTTT